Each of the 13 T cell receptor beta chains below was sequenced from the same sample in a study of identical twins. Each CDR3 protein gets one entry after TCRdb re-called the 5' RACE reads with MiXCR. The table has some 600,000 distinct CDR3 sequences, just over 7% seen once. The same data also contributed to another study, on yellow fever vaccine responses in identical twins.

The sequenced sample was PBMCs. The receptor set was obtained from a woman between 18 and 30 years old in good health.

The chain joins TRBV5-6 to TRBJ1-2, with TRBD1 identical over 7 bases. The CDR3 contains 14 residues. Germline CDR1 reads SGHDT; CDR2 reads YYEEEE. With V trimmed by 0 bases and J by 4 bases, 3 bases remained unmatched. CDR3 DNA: TGTGCCAGCAGCTTGGCGGGACAGCGCTATGGCTACACCTTC. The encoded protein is CASSLAGQRYGYTF.

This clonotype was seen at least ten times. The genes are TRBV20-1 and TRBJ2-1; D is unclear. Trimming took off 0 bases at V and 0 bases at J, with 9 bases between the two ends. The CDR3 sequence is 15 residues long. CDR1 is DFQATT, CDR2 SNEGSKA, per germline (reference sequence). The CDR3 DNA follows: TGCAGTGCTAGAGACCACCCAATCTCCTACAATGAGCAGTTCTTC. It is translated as CSARDHPISYNEQFF.

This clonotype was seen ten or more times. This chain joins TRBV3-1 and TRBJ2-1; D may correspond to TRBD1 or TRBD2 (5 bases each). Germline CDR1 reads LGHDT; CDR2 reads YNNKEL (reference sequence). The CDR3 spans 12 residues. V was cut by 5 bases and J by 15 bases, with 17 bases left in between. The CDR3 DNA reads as TGTGCCAGCAGCGTACTAGGGGATAAATTGTTCTTC. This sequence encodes CASSVLGDKLFF.

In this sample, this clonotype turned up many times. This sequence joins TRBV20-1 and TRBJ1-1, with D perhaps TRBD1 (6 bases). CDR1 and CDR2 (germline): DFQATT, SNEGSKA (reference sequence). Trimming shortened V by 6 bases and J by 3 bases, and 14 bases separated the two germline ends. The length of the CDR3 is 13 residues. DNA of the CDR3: TGCAGTGCAAGCGGCAGGGGTCACACTGAAGCTTTCTTT. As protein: CSASGRGHTEAFF.

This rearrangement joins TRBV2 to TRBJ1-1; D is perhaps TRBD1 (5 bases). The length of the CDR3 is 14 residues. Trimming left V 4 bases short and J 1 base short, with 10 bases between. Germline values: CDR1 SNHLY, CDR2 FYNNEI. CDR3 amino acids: CASSGSGPNTEAFF. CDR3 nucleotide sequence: TGTGCCAGCAGTGGATCAGGGCCGAACACTGAAGCTTTCTTT. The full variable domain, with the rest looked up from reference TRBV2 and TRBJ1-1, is EPEVTQTPSHQVTQMGQEVILRCVPISNHLYFYWYRQILGQKVEFLVSFYNNEISEKSEIFDDQFSVERPDGSNFTLKIRSTKLEDSAMYFCASSGSGPNTEAFFGQGTRLTVV.

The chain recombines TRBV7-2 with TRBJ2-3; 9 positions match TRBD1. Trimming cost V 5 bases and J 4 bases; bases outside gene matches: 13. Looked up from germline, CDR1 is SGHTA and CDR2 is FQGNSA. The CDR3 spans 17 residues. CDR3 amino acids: CASSISYADRGSDTQYF. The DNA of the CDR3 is TGTGCCAGCAGCATTAGCTATGCGGACAGGGGTTCAGATACGCAGTATTTT.

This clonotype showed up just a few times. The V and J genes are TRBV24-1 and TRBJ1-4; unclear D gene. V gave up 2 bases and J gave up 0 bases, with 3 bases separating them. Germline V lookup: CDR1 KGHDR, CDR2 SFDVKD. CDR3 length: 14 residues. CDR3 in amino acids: CATSDSATNEKLFF. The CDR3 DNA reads TGTGCCACCAGTGATTCTGCAACTAATGAAAAACTGTTTTTT.

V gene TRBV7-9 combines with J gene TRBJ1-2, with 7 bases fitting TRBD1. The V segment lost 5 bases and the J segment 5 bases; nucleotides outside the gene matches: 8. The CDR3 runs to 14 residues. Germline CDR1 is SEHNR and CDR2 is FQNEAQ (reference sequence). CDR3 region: CASSETGILYGYTF. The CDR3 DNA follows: TGTGCCAGCAGCGAGACAGGGATACTTTATGGCTACACCTTC.

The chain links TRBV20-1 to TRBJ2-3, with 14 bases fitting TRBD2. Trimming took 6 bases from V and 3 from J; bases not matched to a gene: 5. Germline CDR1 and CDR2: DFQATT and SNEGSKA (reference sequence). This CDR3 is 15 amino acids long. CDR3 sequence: CSARGTSGRTDTQYF. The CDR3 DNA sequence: TGCAGTGCGCGCGGGACTAGCGGGAGAACAGATACGCAGTATTTT.

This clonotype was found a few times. CDR3 bases: TGCGCCAGCAGCCACGAAGGGGGGGGCAAAAATGAGCAGTTCTTC. It yields the protein CASSHEGGGKNEQFF. The J gene is TRBJ2-1, the V gene TRBV4-1, with TRBD2 as a possible D gene (7 bases). V was cut by 3 bases and J by 7 bases, with 16 bases left in between. From germline, CDR1 is MGHRA and CDR2 YSYEKL. This CDR3 has 15 amino acids.

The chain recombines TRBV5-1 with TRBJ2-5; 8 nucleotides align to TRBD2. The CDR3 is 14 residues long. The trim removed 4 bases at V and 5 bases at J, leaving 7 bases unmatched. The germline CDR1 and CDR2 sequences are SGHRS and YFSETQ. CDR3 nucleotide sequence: TGCGCCAGCAGCACCACCGAGCGGGGGGAGACCCAGTACTTC. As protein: CASSTTERGETQYF.

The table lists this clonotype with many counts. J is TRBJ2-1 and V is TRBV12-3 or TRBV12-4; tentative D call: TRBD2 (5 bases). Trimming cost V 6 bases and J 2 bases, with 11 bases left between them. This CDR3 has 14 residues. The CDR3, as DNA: TGTGCCAGCAGGAGGACTGGAACCTACAATGAGCAGTTCTTC. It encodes CASRRTGTYNEQFF.

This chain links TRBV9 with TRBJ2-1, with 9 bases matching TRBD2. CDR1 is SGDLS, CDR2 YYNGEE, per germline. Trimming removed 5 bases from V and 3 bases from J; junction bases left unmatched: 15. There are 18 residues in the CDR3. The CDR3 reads CASSRGSGGANLYNEQFF. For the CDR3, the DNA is TGTGCCAGCAGTAGGGGTAGCGGGGGCGCCAACCTCTACAATGAGCAGTTCTTC.